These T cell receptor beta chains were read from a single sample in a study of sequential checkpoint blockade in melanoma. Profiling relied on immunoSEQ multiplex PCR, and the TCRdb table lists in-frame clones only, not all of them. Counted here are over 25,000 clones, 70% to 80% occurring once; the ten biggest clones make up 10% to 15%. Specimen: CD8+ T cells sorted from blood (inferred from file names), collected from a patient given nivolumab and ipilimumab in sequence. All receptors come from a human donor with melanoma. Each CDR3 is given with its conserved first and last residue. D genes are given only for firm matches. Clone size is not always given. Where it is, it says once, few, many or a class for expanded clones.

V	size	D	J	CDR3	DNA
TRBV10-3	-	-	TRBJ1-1	CAISPKGGEENTEAFF	TGTGCCATCAGTCCCAAGGGAGGGGAGGAGAACACTGAAGCTTTCTTT
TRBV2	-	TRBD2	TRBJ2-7	CASSDGGIGAYEQYF	TGTGCCAGCAGTGACGGGGGGATTGGGGCCTACGAGCAGTACTTC
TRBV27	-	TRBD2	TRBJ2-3	CASSNPLAGSADTQYF	TGTGCCAGCAGTAACCCGCTAGCGGGGAGCGCGGATACGCAGTATTTT
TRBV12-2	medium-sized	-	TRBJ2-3	CASRSFRGLAKDTQYF	TGTGCAAGTCGCTCCTTTAGGGGACTAGCGAAAGATACGCAGTATTTT
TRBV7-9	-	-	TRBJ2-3	CASSYPEGSTDTQYF	TGTGCCAGCAGCTACCCGGAGGGAAGCACAGATACGCAGTATTTT
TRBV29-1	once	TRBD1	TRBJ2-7	CSVVDRGSGEQYF	TGCAGCGTTGTGGACAGGGGATCAGGCGAGCAGTACTTC
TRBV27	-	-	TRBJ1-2	CASSLIGAGGYTF	TGTGCCAGCAGTTTAATAGGGGCCGGAGGCTACACCTTC
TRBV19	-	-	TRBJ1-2	CASSMAPKTAYGYTF	TGTGCCAGTAGTATGGCACCCAAGACAGCGTATGGCTACACCTTC
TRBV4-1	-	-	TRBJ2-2	CASSQRYQNTGELFF	TGCGCCAGCAGCCAACGGTACCAGAACACCGGGGAGCTGTTTTTT
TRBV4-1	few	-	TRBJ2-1	CATSVSPYNEQFF	TGCGCCACCTCCGTGAGTCCTTACAATGAGCAGTTCTTC
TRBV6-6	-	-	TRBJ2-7	CASSYSIDAEQYF	TGTGCCAGCAGTTACTCCATAGATGCCGAGCAGTACTTC
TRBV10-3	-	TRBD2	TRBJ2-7	CAASERGPTYEQYF	TGTGCCGCATCAGAGCGGGGGCCAACCTACGAGCAGTACTTC
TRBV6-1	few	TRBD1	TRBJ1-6	CASSTQTGTHSPLHF	TGTGCCAGCAGTACTCAGACAGGGACCCATTCACCCCTCCACTTT
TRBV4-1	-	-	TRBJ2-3	CASSTGTTDTQYF	TGCGCCAGCAGCACCGGGACTACAGATACGCAGTATTTT
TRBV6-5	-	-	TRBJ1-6	CASSDSEKSPLHF	TGTGCCAGCAGTGACAGTGAGAAATCACCCCTCCACTTT
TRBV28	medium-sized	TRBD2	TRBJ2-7	CASSGYGGEHEQYF	TGTGCCAGCAGTGGGTATGGGGGGGAGCACGAGCAGTACTTC
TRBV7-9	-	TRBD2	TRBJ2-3	CASSTPTSGDADTQYF	TGTGCCAGCAGCACACCCACTAGCGGGGACGCAGATACGCAGTATTTT
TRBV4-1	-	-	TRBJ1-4	CASSQVSGMGEKLFF	TGCGCCAGCAGCCAAGTGAGCGGTATGGGGGAAAAACTGTTTTTT
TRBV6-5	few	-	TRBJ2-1	CASSPLGGNEQFF	TGTGCCAGCAGTCCCCTAGGGGGAAATGAGCAGTTCTTC
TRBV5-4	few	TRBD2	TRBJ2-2	CASSTSVGNTGELFF	TGTGCCAGCTCGACTAGCGTGGGGAACACCGGGGAGCTGTTTTTT
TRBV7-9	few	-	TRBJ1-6	CASSLGGGNSPLHF	TGTGCCAGCAGCTTAGGAGGAGGGAATTCACCCCTCCACTTT
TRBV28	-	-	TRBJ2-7	CASSLGPALRGEQYF	TGTGCCAGCAGTTTGGGGCCAGCCCTCAGGGGCGAGCAGTACTTC
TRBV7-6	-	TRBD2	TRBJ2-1	CASSLGASGGHYNEQFF	TGTGCCAGCAGCTTAGGGGCTAGCGGGGGCCACTACAATGAGCAGTTCTTC
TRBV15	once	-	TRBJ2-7	CATSSPDTIYEQYF	TGTGCCACCAGCAGCCCGGACACGATCTACGAGCAGTACTTC
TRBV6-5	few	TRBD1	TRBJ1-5	CASRRTGRNQPQHF	TGTGCCAGCAGGAGGACAGGGCGCAATCAGCCCCAGCATTTT
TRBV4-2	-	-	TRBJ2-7	CASSQGMVGVITYEQYF	TGTGCCAGCAGCCAAGGAATGGTAGGGGTTATTACCTACGAGCAGTACTTC
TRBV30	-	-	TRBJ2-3	CAWSETAGVPDTQYF	TGTGCCTGGAGTGAGACCGCAGGGGTTCCAGATACGCAGTATTTT
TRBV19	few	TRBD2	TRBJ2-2	CASSVAGGWTGELFF	TGTGCCAGTAGTGTAGCGGGGGGATGGACCGGGGAGCTGTTTTTT
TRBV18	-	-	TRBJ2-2	CASSPGRPGTGELFF	TGTGCCAGCTCACCGGGTCGACCCGGGACCGGGGAGCTGTTTTTT
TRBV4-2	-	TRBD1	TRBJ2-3	CASSQEGTGIDTQYF	TGTGCCAGCAGCCAAGAAGGGACAGGGATAGATACGCAGTATTTT
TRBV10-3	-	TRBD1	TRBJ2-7	CAISEPIEGQGGEQYF	TGTGCCATCAGTGAGCCCATCGAAGGACAGGGTGGCGAGCAGTACTTC
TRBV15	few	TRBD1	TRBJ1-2	CATSRTGGPHYGYTF	TGTGCCACCAGCAGAACAGGGGGCCCCCACTATGGCTACACCTTC
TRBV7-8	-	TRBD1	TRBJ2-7	CASSLRDRFAEEQYF	TGTGCCAGCAGCCTCCGGGACAGGTTCGCTGAGGAGCAGTACTTC
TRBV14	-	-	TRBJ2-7	CASSRSRFREQYF	TGTGCCAGCAGCCGATCTAGGTTTCGGGAGCAGTACTTC
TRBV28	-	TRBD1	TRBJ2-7	CASRDTGAYEQYF	TGTGCCAGCAGAGATACAGGGGCCTACGAGCAGTACTTC